The T cell receptor (beta chain) under discussion was sequenced for a study of molecular identifiers for immune sequencing clone quantification. Study findings and constraints: Spiked Jurkat TCR RNA from one cell was reportedly detectable among around 960,000 naive cells.

This clonotype was seen only a few times. Its antigen is currently unknown. CDR3 length equals 19 residues. The J segment lost 8 bases and the V segment lost 3 bases, leaving 17 bases of the junction unmatched. Germline V CDR1 and CDR2: MGHRA, YSYEKL. TCRdb reprocessed the PCR reads with MiXCR, giving one entry per CDR3 protein. The sample includes under 800,000 distinct CDR3 sequences, 25% seen only once; the top ten take 0.6% to 0.9%. Sequenced: naive CD8+ T cells from blood, with Jurkat cell RNA spiked in. The subset: FACS-sorted CD8+CD4-CCR7+CD45RA+ naive T cells. The sequence was collected from a human donor in good health. Some libraries in this study had Jurkat cell RNA spiked in. This chain connects TRBV4-1 to TRBJ2-4, with TRBD1 matching 12 bases. CDR3 in amino acids: CASSHRDRGLISSPDIQYF. The CDR3 bases are TGCGCCAGCAGCCACCGGGACAGGGGGCTTATCAGCTCTCCAGACATTCAGTACTTC.